The rows below give T cell receptor beta chains drawn from one sample of a study of radiotherapy plus CTLA-4 blockade in lung cancer. The protocol was immunoSEQ multiplex PCR, while the TCRdb copy is restricted to in-frame clones and leaves out a portion. The sample contains 60,000 or so clones, 75% to 85% of which appear only once. Sequencing was performed on peripheral blood, taken from a patient treated with radiotherapy plus ipilimumab. The receptors come from a human donor with non-small cell lung cancer who had a partial response to radiotherapy plus ipilimumab. CDR3s leave out the opening cysteine and the closing phenylalanine or tryptophan. The D gene is left open where the match is weak.

v_call d_call cdr3_aa
TRBV5-4 . ASSLDQYGYT
TRBV19 . ASSIARLNTEAF
TRBV6-6 . ASSLGRPRNEQY
TRBV28 . ASSLGGRINQPQH
TRBV27 TRBD2 ASSLRGGAANEQF
TRBV11-3 . ASSFREGHEQY
TRBV19 TRBD1 ASSARDSSTEAF
TRBV6-6 . ASSYSQVTDTQY
TRBV5-4 TRBD2 ASIDGLAPTDTQY
TRBV6-5 . ASRSGFTYGYT
TRBV4-1 . ASSQYGTPYNEQF
TRBV9 . ASSVAALETQY
TRBV7-6 TRBD1 ASSAYRGLNTEAF
TRBV5-1 TRBD1 ASSLAGGGMNEQF
TRBV11-2 . ASSLGGGSKF
TRBV6-5 TRBD1 ASSRTGAGNTEAF
TRBV5-4 . ASSSELGGASSYNEQF
TRBV6-5 TRBD1 ASRRLDRAQPQH
TRBV27 TRBD1 ASSSRQGMYYEQY
TRBV11-2 TRBD2 ASSSPSGGAGELF
TRBV5-1 . ASSLGHQNTEAF
TRBV14 TRBD1 ASSQGDRTKSTEAF
TRBV6-5 . ASRNGGWGEAF
TRBV6-5 TRBD1 ASSRPGGVNTEAF